The clone carrying this TCR beta chain showed up just once. Antigen unknown. The data are from a study of cytomegalovirus exposure and HLA in healthy donors. General study points: Sequencing probably produced one cluster of sequence variants that were highly shared.

The PCR used 60 Vbeta and 13 Jbeta primers. Sequencing was performed with immunoSEQ multiplex PCR; in TCRdb, only in-frame clones are kept and a portion is missing. This table holds some 200,000 clones, around 83% found once. The receptor's source is a girl between 10 and 17 years old in good health and CMV-seronegative. The sequencing input was PBMCs.

The CDR3 is CASSYFQGQGNQPQHF. The DNA for the CDR3 is TGTGCCAGCAGCTACTTCCAAGGACAGGGCAATCAGCCCCAGCATTTT. The rearrangement joins TRBV7-2 to TRBJ1-5; 7 bases map to TRBD1. The CDR3 is made up of 16 amino acids. V lost 4 bases to trimming and J lost 2 bases; unmatched junction nucleotides: 8. Per germline, CDR1 SGHTA and CDR2 FQGNSA.